The 2 T cell receptor beta chains below come from one sample, sequenced in a study of lung T cells in sarcoidosis with Löfgren's syndrome. TCRdb passed the reads through MiXCR, listing each CDR3 protein once. This table has tens of thousands of distinct CDR3 sequences, approximately 21% appearing once. Sequenced: CD4+ T cells from PBMCs. Receptors originate from a human donor with sarcoidosis (Löfgren's syndrome or another form), or a control subject (not recorded which).

Notes on this clonotype: It may be a read error: a sequence one base away is much more abundant. The V gene is TRBV4-1, the J gene TRBJ1-1; no firm D call. In germline, CDR1 is MGHRA, CDR2 YSYEKL. CDR3 length: 14 residues. Trimming cost V 1 base and J 4 bases, with 10 bases left between them. CDR3 DNA sequence: TGCGCCAGCAGCCAAGCAACTCGGAGCACTGAAGCTTTCTTT. Its protein product is CASSQATRSTEAFF.

Notes on this clonotype: One end of the junction fails to match germline, which may point to a read error. The chain uses TRBV7-9 and TRBJ2-4; tentative D call: TRBD2 (6 bases). This CDR3 has 15 amino acids. Germline V CDR1 and CDR2: SEHNR, FQNEAQ (reference sequence). The CDR3 nucleotides are TGTGCCAGCAGCTCCGACCTACTAGCCAAAGACATTCAGTACTTC. This codes for CASSSDLLAKDIQYF.